A selection of T cell receptor beta chains follows, all from one sample in a study of CD8+CD57+ T cells in acquired aplastic anemia. One entry per CDR3 protein results from TCRdb running MiXCR on the reads. This sample has over 150,000 distinct CDR3 sequences, with 71% found just once. Sequenced sample: sorted CD4+, CD8+, or CD8+CD57+ T cells (not recorded which) from PBMCs. The receptors come from a human donor with aplastic anemia. Each CDR3 is given with its conserved first and last residue. Each record gives: J gene, D gene, V gene, CDR3 protein. D genes are given only for firm matches.

j_gene: TRBJ2-7; d_gene: TRBD2; v_gene: TRBV20-1; CDR3aa: CSARDVREGRYEQYF
j_gene: TRBJ2-2; d_gene: TRBD2; v_gene: TRBV10-3; CDR3aa: CAISDPPSGRAGELFF
j_gene: TRBJ2-7; d_gene: .; v_gene: TRBV7-9; CDR3aa: CASSPGREQYF
j_gene: TRBJ1-4; d_gene: TRBD1; v_gene: TRBV9; CDR3aa: CASSSTGERGEKLFF
j_gene: .; d_gene: TRBD2; v_gene: TRBV9; CDR3aa: CASSGGLAAQETQYF
j_gene: TRBJ1-1; d_gene: .; v_gene: TRBV7-8; CDR3aa: CASSLIMVGAFF
j_gene: TRBJ2-3; d_gene: .; v_gene: TRBV6-5; CDR3aa: CASSPPGTDTQYF
j_gene: TRBJ2-4; d_gene: TRBD1; v_gene: TRBV11-2; CDR3aa: CASSPAGTGTGLYF
j_gene: TRBJ1-2; d_gene: .; v_gene: TRBV19; CDR3aa: CASKNRDDYGYTF
j_gene: TRBJ1-1; d_gene: TRBD1; v_gene: TRBV20-1; CDR3aa: CSARGQINTEAFF
j_gene: TRBJ1-5; d_gene: TRBD1; v_gene: TRBV19; CDR3aa: CASSNPETGDYNEHF
j_gene: TRBJ2-5; d_gene: .; v_gene: TRBV15; CDR3aa: CATSGRRTIETQCF
j_gene: TRBJ2-1; d_gene: .; v_gene: TRBV12-5; CDR3aa: CASGPSGFSYNEQFF
j_gene: TRBJ2-2; d_gene: .; v_gene: TRBV29-1; CDR3aa: CSVVGITGELFF
j_gene: TRBJ2-7; d_gene: TRBD2; v_gene: TRBV10-3; CDR3aa: CAISATSGGHYEQYF
j_gene: TRBJ2-1; d_gene: TRBD2; v_gene: TRBV6-4; CDR3aa: CASSDGTRDLVEQFF
j_gene: TRBJ2-7; d_gene: TRBD2; v_gene: TRBV12-3/TRBV12-4; CDR3aa: CASSRLVAGRVHEQYF
j_gene: TRBJ2-5; d_gene: .; v_gene: TRBV9; CDR3aa: CASSAPREETQYF
j_gene: TRBJ2-7; d_gene: TRBD1; v_gene: TRBV6-1; CDR3aa: CASSLGQILYEQYF
j_gene: TRBJ2-5; d_gene: TRBD1; v_gene: TRBV20-1; CDR3aa: CSARVLTGETQYF
j_gene: TRBJ1-5; d_gene: .; v_gene: TRBV7-9; CDR3aa: CASTQWAGGPQHF
j_gene: TRBJ2-7; d_gene: .; v_gene: TRBV7-2; CDR3aa: CASSPGPVGEQYF
j_gene: TRBJ1-1; d_gene: .; v_gene: TRBV29-1; CDR3aa: CSVHGGRGLPNTEAFF
j_gene: TRBJ1-2; d_gene: .; v_gene: TRBV6-1; CDR3aa: CASSEGPAQPNYGYTF
j_gene: TRBJ1-1; d_gene: .; v_gene: TRBV7-8; CDR3aa: CASSARNMNTEAFF
j_gene: TRBJ1-2; d_gene: .; v_gene: TRBV19; CDR3aa: CASTDSVGYTF
j_gene: TRBJ1-1; d_gene: .; v_gene: TRBV9; CDR3aa: CASSPYNTEDFF